The clone carrying this T cell receptor (beta chain) was observed at least ten times. As yet, its antigen is unknown. A library of TCRbeta sequences, prepared with unique molecular identifiers, was generated. MiXCR was run by TCRdb on the PCR reads, yielding one entry per CDR3 protein. Here the sample spans about 300,000 distinct CDR3 sequences, around 10% being singletons. These data come from a study of T-cell reconstitution after alpha-beta-depleted transplantation in children. Overall study findings and caveats: At the one-year point after transplant, T-cell counts and TCRbeta diversity were found to come mostly from T cells that had been newly produced. At day 60, the high TCRbeta diversity found in some patients originated from recipient T cells and thymic progenitors that had survived. Expanded graft clones numbering several hundred reportedly gave rise to alpha-beta T cells about two months after transplant.

The CDR3 has 14 residues. CDR1 and CDR2 (germline): SGDLS, YYNGEE. Trimming took 0 bases from V and 9 from J; bases not matched to a gene: 3. The TCR sequence derives from a boy less than two years old with acute myeloid leukemia, due to receive a stem cell transplant. The chain is built from TRBV9 and TRBJ1-5; TRBD1 agrees at 10 bases. The specimen was PBMCs, collected before TCRalphabeta/CD19-depleted stem cell transplant. The CDR3 here is CASSVGDRGRPQHF. CDR3 nucleotide sequence: TGTGCCAGCAGCGTAGGGGACAGGGGAAGGCCCCAGCATTTT.